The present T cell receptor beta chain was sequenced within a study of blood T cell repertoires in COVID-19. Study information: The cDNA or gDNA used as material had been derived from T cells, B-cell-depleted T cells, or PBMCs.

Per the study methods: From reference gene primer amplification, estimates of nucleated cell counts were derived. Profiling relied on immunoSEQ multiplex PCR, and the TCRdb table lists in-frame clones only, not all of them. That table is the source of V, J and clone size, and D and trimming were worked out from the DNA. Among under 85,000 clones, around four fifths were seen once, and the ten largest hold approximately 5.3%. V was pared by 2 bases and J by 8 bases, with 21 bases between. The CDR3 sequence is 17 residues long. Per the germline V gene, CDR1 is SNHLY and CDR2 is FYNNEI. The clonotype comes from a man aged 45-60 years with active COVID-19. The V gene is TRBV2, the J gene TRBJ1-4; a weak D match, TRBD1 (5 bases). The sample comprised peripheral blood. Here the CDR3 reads CASSESTVQGLYEKLFF. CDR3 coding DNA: TGTGCCAGCAGTGAATCGACGGTTCAGGGTCTATACGAAAAACTGTTTTTT.